Listed here are 30 T cell receptor beta chains from one sample, sequenced in a study of T-cell reconstitution after alpha-beta-depleted transplantation in children. Researchers prepared the TCRbeta library using unique molecular identifiers, the study reports. A single record per CDR3 protein comes from TCRdb applying MiXCR to the PCR reads. This repertoire shows around 370,000 distinct CDR3 sequences, approximately 10% found once; its top ten account for more than 2%. The source material was PBMCs from the stem cell graft donor, sampled from the stem cell graft. These receptors came from a human donor who donated a stem cell graft to a child with acute lymphoblastic leukemia.

This clonotype was counted only a few times. The CDR3 DNA is TGTGCCAGCAGACCTTTCGGGGGGGGCACTGAAGCTTTCTTT. Protein: CASRPFGGGTEAFF. This sequence joins TRBV27 and TRBJ1-1, with D tentatively TRBD1 (5 bases). The CDR3 consists of 14 residues. V lost 6 bases, J lost 4 bases, and 15 bases lay in between. Germline CDR1 is MNHEY and CDR2 is SMNVEV (reference sequence).

On this clonotype: Possible read error: a much larger clone is one base away. The chain has TRBV12-3 or TRBV12-4 and TRBJ2-2, with 9 bases that match TRBD1. With 8 bases clipped from V and 5 bases from J, the junction kept 6 bases outside the gene matches. This CDR3 spans 14 amino acids. The DNA for the CDR3 is TGTGCCAGCCCACAGGGGGCAGGAACCGGGGAGCTGTTTTTT. It yields the protein CASPQGAGTGELFF.

This clonotype was counted many times. The rearrangement joins TRBV6-1 to TRBJ1-3; D gene ambiguous. V was pared by 5 bases and J by 3 bases, with 11 bases between. The CDR3 is 14 residues long. CDR1 is MNHNS and CDR2 is SASEGT in the germline V gene. The CDR3 region is CASSRGFGGNTIYF. In DNA form, the CDR3 reads TGTGCCAGCAGTAGAGGGTTCGGTGGAAACACCATATATTTT.

The table lists this clonotype with a few counts. CDR3 coding DNA: TGCAGTGCTAGCGCTACTGGCGAGCTAGCGGGATCCATAAACCACTACAATGAGCAGTTCTTC. As protein: CSASATGELAGSINHYNEQFF. The chain links TRBV20-1 to TRBJ2-1, with TRBD2 matching over 9 bases. The CDR3 covers 21 residues. Trimming removed 3 bases from V and 3 bases from J; junction bases left unmatched: 24. Germline CDR1 and CDR2: DFQATT and SNEGSKA (reference sequence).

This clonotype was seen only a few times. This chain's CDR3 is CASSFLGRGLTGELFF. In DNA, the CDR3 is TGTGCCAGCAGTTTCTTAGGCAGGGGGCTTACCGGGGAGCTGTTTTTT. This chain joins TRBV12-3 or TRBV12-4 and TRBJ2-2, with 8 positions matching TRBD1. V dropped 3 bases and J dropped 5; count of bases not matched to a gene: 8. This CDR3 has 16 amino acids.

This chain connects TRBV4-2 to TRBJ2-3; D is undetermined. Germline V gives CDR1 LGHNA, CDR2 YNFKEQ. Trimming took off 4 bases at V and 2 bases at J, with 13 bases between the two ends. This CDR3 contains 15 residues. The CDR3 loop reads CASSLTKIYTDTQYF. The CDR3 DNA is TGTGCCAGCAGCCTGACAAAGATCTACACAGATACGCAGTATTTT.

There are many counts of this clonotype. The CDR3 protein is CASKAGQVLSGANVLTF. The CDR3 DNA sequence: TGTGCCAGCAAGGCGGGACAGGTCCTTTCTGGGGCCAACGTCCTGACTTTC. The chain combines TRBV28 with TRBJ2-6; 8 nucleotides match TRBD1. CDR1 and CDR2 from the germline V gene are MDHEN and SYDVKM. CDR3 length equals 17 residues. V was clipped by 7 bases and J by 1 base; unmatched bases: 9.

Only a few counts were recorded for this clonotype. This chain connects TRBV5-1 to TRBJ2-7; D remains ambiguous. Between the trimmed V and J ends, which lost 4 bases and 4 bases, there was a span of 12 bases. The CDR3 is 13 amino acids. CDR1 and CDR2 from the germline V gene are SGHRS and YFSETQ. The DNA for the CDR3 is TGCGCCAGCAGCCCGCTCGCCGAGTACGAGCAGTACTTC. Translated, it gives CASSPLAEYEQYF. Full variable domain (missing parts from reference TRBV5-1 and TRBJ2-7): KAGVTQTPRYLIKTRGQQVTLSCSPISGHRSVSWYQQTPGQGLQFLFEYFSETQRNKGNFPGRFSGRQFSNSRSEMNVSTLELGDSALYLCASSPLAEYEQYFGPGTRLTVT.

This clonotype has a handful of counts. V gene TRBV6-2 or TRBV6-3 combines with J gene TRBJ1-5; tentatively, D is TRBD1 (6 bases). V was trimmed by 6 bases and J by 7 bases, leaving 16 bases between them. CDR1 and CDR2 from the germline V gene are MNHEY and SVGEGT. CDR3 length: 14 amino acids. CDR3 DNA sequence: TGTGCCAGCAGCGTACAGGGAGTACGGCAGCCCCAGCATTTT. Translating gives CASSVQGVRQPQHF.

This clonotype has a handful of counts. The chain combines TRBV29-1 with TRBJ2-7; D gene ambiguous. Trimming took 6 bases from V and 2 from J, leaving 11 bases between them. Germline V gene sequence: CDR1 SQVTM, CDR2 ANQGSEA. The CDR3 covers 12 residues. For the CDR3, the DNA is TGCAGCGTGTCAACAGTAACCTACGAGCAGTACTTC. Translation gives CSVSTVTYEQYF.

This chain connects TRBV7-9 to TRBJ2-3; D gene ambiguous. In germline, CDR1 is SEHNR, CDR2 FQNEAQ (reference sequence). CDR3 length: 15 residues. V was pared by 3 bases and J by 1 base, with 11 bases between. The CDR3 protein is CASSFDSTGTDTQYF. Written as DNA, the CDR3 is TGTGCCAGCAGCTTTGATAGTACGGGCACAGATACGCAGTATTTT.

This clonotype was counted many times. The rearrangement links TRBV29-1 to TRBJ2-5, with no clear D. Germline V CDR1 and CDR2: SQVTM, ANQGSEA. This CDR3 region has 16 residues. Trimming shortened V by 1 base and J by 2 bases, and 17 bases separated the two germline ends. The CDR3, as DNA: TGCAGCGTTGAAGGAGGTGTCCATCTATGGCAAGAGACCCAGTACTTC. Protein product: CSVEGGVHLWQETQYF.

The J gene is TRBJ1-6, the V gene TRBV7-2; weak D call: TRBD1 (6 bases). Germline V gene data show CDR1 as SGHTA and CDR2 as FQGNSA. This CDR3 comprises 13 residues. V dropped 1 base and J dropped 15 bases, with 13 bases sitting between them. Here the CDR3 reads CASSLGGGMGLHF. The CDR3 DNA reads as TGTGCCAGCAGCTTAGGAGGGGGGATGGGCCTCCACTTT.

The chain recombines TRBV18 with TRBJ2-7, with a weak D call TRBD2 (5 bases). V was clipped by 3 bases and J by 4 bases, with 16 bases between them. CDR1 is KGHSH, CDR2 LQKENI, per germline. The CDR3 contains 15 residues. CDR3 bases: TGTGCCAGCTCACCCTCGGGAATTCCTCAATACGAGCAGTACTTC. This encodes CASSPSGIPQYEQYF.

CDR3 amino acids: CASSLGDLGGPNEKLFF. The CDR3 bases are TGTGCCAGCAGTTTAGGGGATTTGGGTGGACCTAATGAAAAACTGTTTTTT. The rearrangement uses TRBV12-3 or TRBV12-4 and TRBJ1-4; D unclear. The CDR3 has 17 amino acids. Trimming took 1 base from V and 3 from J, leaving 15 bases between them.

This clonotype was counted ten times or more. This chain connects TRBV20-1 to TRBJ2-5; 10 bases match TRBD2. There are 13 residues in the CDR3. The V and J ends lost 6 bases and 4 bases, in that order; junction bases with no gene match: 5. CDR1 and CDR2 from the germline V gene are DFQATT and SNEGSKA (reference sequence). The CDR3 DNA reads as TGCAGTGCGGGACGGACTAGCGGAGAGACCCAGTACTTC. This gives the protein CSAGRTSGETQYF.

The table lists this clonotype with a count of one. The V call is TRBV6-5, the J call TRBJ2-4; D possibly corresponds to TRBD2 (7 bases). V lost 0 bases to trimming and J lost 14 bases, with 14 bases between them. CDR3 size: 13 residues. The germline V gene has CDR1 MNHEY and CDR2 SVGAGI. The CDR3 sequence is CASSYSSQGREYF. As DNA, the CDR3 is TGTGCCAGCAGTTACTCGAGTCAGGGGAGGGAGTACTTC.

This clonotype was recorded many times. The CDR3 coding sequence is TGTGCCAGCAGCGAAGCCGGGGGCTACGAGCAGTACTTC. It specifies CASSEAGGYEQYF. The genes are TRBV3-1 and TRBJ2-7; TRBD2 might be the D (6 bases). Trimming left V 5 bases short and J 3 bases short, with 11 bases between. The CDR3 is 13 amino acids. The germline V gene encodes CDR1 LGHDT and CDR2 YNNKEL (reference sequence).

The chain uses TRBV27 and TRBJ1-6; D uncertain. Germline CDR1 is MNHEY and CDR2 is SMNVEV (reference sequence). V lost 3 bases, J lost 11 bases, and 17 bases lay in between. This CDR3 comprises 15 residues. CDR3 in amino acids: CASSFGFPDGPPLHF. The CDR3 nucleotides read TGTGCCAGCAGTTTTGGGTTTCCGGACGGGCCACCCCTCCACTTT.

The sample holds a few counts of this clonotype. The chain joins TRBV3-1 to TRBJ2-7; 10 positions agree with TRBD2. The CDR3 extends over 17 amino acids. With 0 bases clipped from V and 8 bases from J, the junction kept 13 bases outside the gene matches. CDR1 is LGHDT, CDR2 YNNKEL, per germline (reference sequence). The CDR3 loop reads CASSQDLTLLAGVKQYF. CDR3 DNA sequence: TGTGCCAGCAGCCAAGACCTCACCCTTCTAGCGGGAGTGAAGCAGTACTTC.

The J gene is TRBJ2-2, the V gene TRBV18; 10 nucleotides agree with TRBD2. V shed 2 bases and J 2 bases; nucleotides not matched to a gene: 11. The length of the CDR3 is 19 residues. Per the germline V gene, CDR1 is KGHSH and CDR2 is LQKENI. CDR3 in DNA: TGTGCCAGCTCACCAAGAATCCGCCTAGCGGGAGAAAACACCGGGGAGCTGTTTTTT. It encodes CASSPRIRLAGENTGELFF.

This clonotype was observed a few times. The CDR3 protein is CSARAPVATGELFF. The CDR3 DNA sequence: TGCAGTGCTAGGGCCCCGGTGGCAACCGGGGAGCTGTTTTTT. V gene TRBV20-1 combines with J gene TRBJ2-2, with D unresolved. V was cut by 3 bases and J by 5 bases, with 13 bases left in between. The CDR3 consists of 14 residues. Germline V gene data show CDR1 as DFQATT and CDR2 as SNEGSKA (reference sequence).

This clonotype was counted many times. The chain recombines TRBV7-2 with TRBJ2-1; TRBD2 might be the D (5 bases). Trimming left V 3 bases short and J 6 bases short, with 9 bases between. CDR1 and CDR2 (germline): SGHTA, FQGNSA. The CDR3 loop spans 13 amino acids. The CDR3 reads CASSFYGLNEQFF. The CDR3 DNA follows: TGTGCCAGCAGCTTTTACGGACTCAATGAGCAGTTCTTC.

V gene TRBV6-5 combines with J gene TRBJ2-7; the match to TRBD1 covers 7 bases. Germline V gene lookup returns CDR1 MNHEY and CDR2 SVGAGI. Unmatched junction bases numbered 5, after V lost 6 bases and J lost 6 bases. This CDR3 has 12 residues. CDR3 sequence: CASSRQGGEQYF. The CDR3 DNA reads TGTGCCAGCAGCCGACAGGGCGGCGAGCAGTACTTC.

There are a few counts of this clonotype. The gene calls are TRBV7-9 and TRBJ2-5; perhaps TRBD2 as D (6 bases). The CDR3 is made up of 15 amino acids. Germline CDR1 reads SEHNR; CDR2 reads FQNEAQ (reference sequence). Trimming took 3 bases from V and 1 from J, leaving 12 bases between them. The CDR3 here is CASSFSGSFQETQYF. In DNA form, the CDR3 reads TGTGCCAGCAGCTTTAGCGGTAGCTTCCAAGAGACCCAGTACTTC.

This clonotype appeared once. The chain joins TRBV6-5 to TRBJ2-1; D is unclear. The ends were cut back, 0 bases at V and 0 bases at J, with 9 bases in the middle. Germline V CDR1 and CDR2: MNHEY, SVGAGI. The CDR3 length is 16 residues. The CDR3 DNA follows: TGTGCCAGCAGTTACTCGACGAGGAGCTCCTACAATGAGCAGTTCTTC. The encoded protein is CASSYSTRSSYNEQFF.

CDR3 coding DNA: TGTGCCAGCAGTTCCCGCGGGAGATATAGGGTAGCCAAAAACATTCAGTACTTC. Amino acid sequence: CASSSRGRYRVAKNIQYF. The J gene is TRBJ2-4, the V gene TRBV27, with 7 bases identical to TRBD2. The CDR3 loop spans 18 amino acids. The V and J ends lost 4 bases and 0 bases, in that order; junction bases with no gene match: 12. In germline, CDR1 is MNHEY, CDR2 SMNVEV (reference sequence).

This clonotype was observed a handful of times. The V gene is TRBV20-1, the J gene TRBJ2-7, with 7 bases that match TRBD1. The length of the CDR3 is 14 residues. Losses at the gene ends were 6 bases for V and 1 base for J; bases not matched to a gene: 9. In germline, CDR1 is DFQATT, CDR2 SNEGSKA (reference sequence). CDR3 sequence reads: CSALPTGISYEQYF. DNA for the CDR3: TGCAGTGCCCTCCCGACAGGGATATCCTACGAGCAGTACTTC.

The gene calls are TRBV20-1 and TRBJ2-5; TRBD2 aligns across 8 bases. The germline gives CDR1 DFQATT, CDR2 SNEGSKA (reference sequence). V dropped 5 bases and J dropped 7; count of bases not matched to a gene: 15. The CDR3 runs to 15 residues. CDR3 bases: TGCAGTGCTGCGACTAGCGTGGTACCTCATGGGACCCAGTACTTC. Protein sequence: CSAATSVVPHGTQYF.

The chain is built from TRBV7-9 and TRBJ2-1, with D unclear. V lost 2 bases and J 3 bases, leaving 11 bases between the germline ends. CDR3 length: 15 amino acids. Per germline, CDR1 SEHNR and CDR2 FQNEAQ (reference sequence). The DNA of the CDR3 is TGTGCCAGCAGCTTATCCCCTCCCCTCTACAATGAGCAGTTCTTC. This translates into CASSLSPPLYNEQFF.